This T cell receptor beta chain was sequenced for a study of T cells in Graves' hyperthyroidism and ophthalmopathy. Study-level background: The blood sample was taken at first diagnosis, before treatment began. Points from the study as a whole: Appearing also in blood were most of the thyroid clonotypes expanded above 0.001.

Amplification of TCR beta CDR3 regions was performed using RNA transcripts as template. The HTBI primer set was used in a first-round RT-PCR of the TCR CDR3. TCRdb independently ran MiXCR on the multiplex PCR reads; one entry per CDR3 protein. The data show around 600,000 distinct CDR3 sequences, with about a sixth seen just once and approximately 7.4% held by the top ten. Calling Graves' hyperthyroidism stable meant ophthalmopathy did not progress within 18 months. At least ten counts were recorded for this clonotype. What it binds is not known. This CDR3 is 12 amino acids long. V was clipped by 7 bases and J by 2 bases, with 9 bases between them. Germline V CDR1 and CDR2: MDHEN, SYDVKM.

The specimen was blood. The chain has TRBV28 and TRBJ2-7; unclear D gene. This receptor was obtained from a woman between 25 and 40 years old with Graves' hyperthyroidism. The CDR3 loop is CASNRGTYEQYF. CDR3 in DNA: TGTGCCAGCAATCGCGGCACCTACGAGCAGTACTTC.